This TCR beta chain is from a study of T cells in Graves' hyperthyroidism and ophthalmopathy. Points from the study as a whole: By a 13 V-J model, ophthalmopathy was set apart from stable hyperthyroidism. Peripheral blood also featured most of the thyroid clonotypes expanded above 0.001.

CDR3 length: 13 amino acids. Trimming removed 0 bases from V and 6 bases from J, with 9 bases in between. Germline V gene sequence: CDR1 SGHRS, CDR2 YFSETQ. With a duration under 2 months, the hyperthyroidism was newly diagnosed in patients aged 18 to 65. Blood was drawn at first hyperthyroidism diagnosis, before any ophthalmopathy symptoms. RNA transcripts served as the template for amplifying TCR beta CDR3 regions. A first-round RT-PCR of the TCR CDR3 used the HTBI primer set. TCRdb reprocessed the multiplex PCR reads via MiXCR and lists one record per CDR3 protein. The sample consists of approximately 270,000 distinct CDR3 sequences, about 14% of them appearing once. The table lists this clonotype with many counts. Its target is unknown.

The origin of this receptor is a woman aged 40 to 49 with Graves' hyperthyroidism that later progressed to Graves' ophthalmopathy. The chain carries TRBV5-1 and TRBJ1-1, with D maybe TRBD1 (5 bases). Sequenced sample: blood. The CDR3 bases are TGCGCCAGCAGCTTGGAAAGGGGTGCTGAAGCTTTCTTT. As protein: CASSLERGAEAFF.